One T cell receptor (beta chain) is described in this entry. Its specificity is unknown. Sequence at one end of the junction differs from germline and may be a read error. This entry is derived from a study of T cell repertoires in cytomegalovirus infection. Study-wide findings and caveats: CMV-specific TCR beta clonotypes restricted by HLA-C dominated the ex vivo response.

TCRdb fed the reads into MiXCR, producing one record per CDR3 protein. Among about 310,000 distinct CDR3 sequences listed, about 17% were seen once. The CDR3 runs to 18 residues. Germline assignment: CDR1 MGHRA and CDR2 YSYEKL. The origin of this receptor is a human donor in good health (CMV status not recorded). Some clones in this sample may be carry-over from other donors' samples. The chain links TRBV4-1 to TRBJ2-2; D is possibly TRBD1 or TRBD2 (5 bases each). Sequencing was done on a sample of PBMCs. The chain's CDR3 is CASSQDRWDGTNTGELFF. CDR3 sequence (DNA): TGTGCCAGCAGCCAAGATCGGTGGGACGGGACGAACACCGGGGAGCTGTTTTTT.